The rows below give T cell receptor beta chains drawn from one sample of a study of blood T cell repertoires in COVID-19. The assay was immunoSEQ multiplex PCR, and TCRdb's table has in-frame clones only and misses some. The sample has some 160,000 clones; 80% to 90% are singletons. Specimen: peripheral blood. The origin of the receptors is a man between 60 and 75 years old with acute or convalescent COVID-19. Both conserved end residues are part of each CDR3. D genes are given only for firm matches. Size is stated for part of the rows, as once, few or many counts, or as a class when the clone is expanded.

cdr3_nt,cdr3_aa,v_call,j_call,clone_size,d_call
TGTGCCAGCAGCGGGGAACAGGGGTACTACACTGAAGCTTTCTTT,CASSGEQGYYTEAFF,TRBV12-1,TRBJ1-1,-,-
TGTGCCAGTAAAGGCAGGGGATGGGATACGCAGTATTTT,CASKGRGWDTQYF,TRBV19,TRBJ2-3,-,-
TGTGCCATCAGTCTAGACAGGGAGATTCAGCCCCAGCATTTT,CAISLDREIQPQHF,TRBV10-3,TRBJ1-5,-,TRBD1
TGTGCCAGCAGTACCACGAGACAGAGCTCCTTCAATGAGCAGTTCTTC,CASSTTRQSSFNEQFF,TRBV28,TRBJ2-1,-,-
TGTGCCAGCAGTCGGACAGGGGAAAACACTGAAGCTTTCTTT,CASSRTGENTEAFF,TRBV7-9,TRBJ1-1,-,TRBD1
TGTGCCAGCAGCTCCCGAGGGGGAGGCAATCAGCCCCAGCATTTT,CASSSRGGGNQPQHF,TRBV2,TRBJ1-5,once,-
TGTGCCAGCAGCGTCACCGACAGGGTATCTGGCTACACCTTC,CASSVTDRVSGYTF,TRBV9,TRBJ1-2,-,TRBD1
TGTGCCAGCACCCGACAGGGCGGGTCACCCCTCCACTTT,CASTRQGGSPLHF,TRBV9,TRBJ1-6,-,TRBD1
TGTGCCAGCTCACCCAAACCCACAGGGGCGGGGGGCTACACCTTC,CASSPKPTGAGGYTF,TRBV18,TRBJ1-2,-,TRBD1
TGTGCCAGCTCACCACCGGGACAGGGTATAAACATTCAGTACTTC,CASSPPGQGINIQYF,TRBV18,TRBJ2-4,-,TRBD1
TGTGCCAGCAGCGACGCCGGACAGATAATGCGAGGCACAGATACGCAGTATTTT,CASSDAGQIMRGTDTQYF,TRBV2,TRBJ2-3,-,-
TGTGCCAGCAGCTCGCCGGGGACAGGGGTCACCGGGGAGCTGTTTTTT,CASSSPGTGVTGELFF,TRBV7-6,TRBJ2-2,-,TRBD1
TGTGCCAGCAGTGATTGGCGGGGGGGGAATGAGCAGTTCTTC,CASSDWRGGNEQFF,TRBV2,TRBJ2-1,-,TRBD2
TGCGCCAGCAGCCGGGGATCTACTAATGAAAAACTGTTTTTT,CASSRGSTNEKLFF,TRBV5-1,TRBJ1-4,-,-
TGCGCCAGCAGCTTGAGGGGAAGGACTGAAGCTTTCTTT,CASSLRGRTEAFF,TRBV5-1,TRBJ1-1,-,-
TGCAGCGTTGAAGTATCCCCGGGTACGCAGTATTTT,CSVEVSPGTQYF,TRBV29-1,TRBJ2-3,-,-
TGCGCCAGCAGTGAGACAGGGTCTTGGCCCCAGCATTTT,CASSETGSWPQHF,TRBV10-2,TRBJ1-5,-,-
TGTGCCAGCAGTGTCAGGGACAGGGGGCATCGCTACACCTTC,CASSVRDRGHRYTF,TRBV6-6,TRBJ1-2,-,TRBD1
TGTGCCAGCAGCCGAAGGGGACAGACTAACTATGGCTACACCTTC,CASSRRGQTNYGYTF,TRBV2,TRBJ1-2,-,TRBD1
TGCAGCGTTACGGGCCGGCCAGCGGACCTTGCAACTAATGAAAAACTGTTTTTT,CSVTGRPADLATNEKLFF,TRBV29-1,TRBJ1-4,once,-
TGTGCCAGCAGCTTAGATCTCGGGGTCGCAAGCTCTGGAAACACCATATATTTT,CASSLDLGVASSGNTIYF,TRBV11-2,TRBJ1-3,-,-
TGTGCCAGCAGCGTAGCTGGAGGGGGCAACGCAGATACGCAGTATTTT,CASSVAGGGNADTQYF,TRBV9,TRBJ2-3,-,-
TGTGCCTTCACGACAGGCAGCTATGGCTACACCTTC,CAFTTGSYGYTF,TRBV30,TRBJ1-2,-,-
TGTGCCAGCAGCCAAGATGGGACAGGGATTAATTCACCCCTCCACTTT,CASSQDGTGINSPLHF,TRBV4-2,TRBJ1-6,-,TRBD1
TGTGCCAGCAGTATTTCGAACTTTCAGCCCCAGCATTTT,CASSISNFQPQHF,TRBV6-2/TRBV6-3,TRBJ1-5,-,-
TGTGCCAGCAGCCCCGAGACAGGGGATGGCTACACCTTC,CASSPETGDGYTF,TRBV7-8,TRBJ1-2,-,TRBD1
TGTGCCAGCAGCTGGTCCGGGACAGGAAACACCGGGGAGCTGTTTTTT,CASSWSGTGNTGELFF,TRBV13,TRBJ2-2,-,TRBD1
TGCGCCAGCAGCCACCTCCCCTCGGGGATTACCTACAATGAGCAGTTCTTC,CASSHLPSGITYNEQFF,TRBV4-1,TRBJ2-1,-,-
TGTGCCAGCAGAGGATCCCGGACAGCATCTGGAAACACCATATATTTT,CASRGSRTASGNTIYF,TRBV7-9,TRBJ1-3,-,-
TGTGCCAGCAGCGTAGTGACATTAGCGGCAGATACGCAGTATTTT,CASSVVTLAADTQYF,TRBV9,TRBJ2-3,few,-
TGTGCCATCAGTGAGTCGACAGGGATCTTCAACTATGGCTACACCTTC,CAISESTGIFNYGYTF,TRBV10-3,TRBJ1-2,-,TRBD1
TGTGCCAGTAAGCGGCGGACAGGGCCGTATGGCTACACCTTC,CASKRRTGPYGYTF,TRBV19,TRBJ1-2,-,TRBD1
TGTGCCAGCAGTCCGGGGGGGAAGGGCTATGGCTACACCTTC,CASSPGGKGYGYTF,TRBV6-5,TRBJ1-2,once,-
TGTGCCAGCAGTTTATCAGGGGATGCCTATGGCTACACCTTC,CASSLSGDAYGYTF,TRBV6-5,TRBJ1-2,-,-
TGTGCTAGTGGTTTGGTCCGGGGGGGCGTCCCTAGCAATCAGCCCCAGCATTTT,CASGLVRGGVPSNQPQHF,TRBV12-5,TRBJ1-5,-,-
TGTGCCAGCAGCTTAGGTTTTACGAGGCCCCCGTGGACCGGGGAGCTGTTTTTT,CASSLGFTRPPWTGELFF,TRBV11-3,TRBJ2-2,few,-
TGCGCCAGCAGCCAGCAGTTTTCGGAGGACTACGAGCAGTACTTC,CASSQQFSEDYEQYF,TRBV4-3,TRBJ2-7,-,-
TGTGCCTGGGGGACACATGGAAACACCATATATTTT,CAWGTHGNTIYF,TRBV30,TRBJ1-3,-,-
TGTGCCAGCAGTCCCCGGGGGCTAGCGGGGGGGCTAACAGATACGCAGTATTTT,CASSPRGLAGGLTDTQYF,TRBV6-6,TRBJ2-3,-,TRBD2
TGTGCCAGCAGCTTAAGAGGCCTCCTACAGGGCAACACCGGGGAGCTGTTTTTT,CASSLRGLLQGNTGELFF,TRBV11-2,TRBJ2-2,-,-
TGTGCCAGCAGCCTGACAGGGCCTCATCAGCCCCAGCATTTT,CASSLTGPHQPQHF,TRBV11-2,TRBJ1-5,-,TRBD1
TGCAGCGTTTCAAGTAGAGCCTACGAGCAGTACTTC,CSVSSRAYEQYF,TRBV29-1,TRBJ2-7,-,-
TGTGCCAGCAGTTTAGTTTCGCGCTCGTATGGCTACACCTTC,CASSLVSRSYGYTF,TRBV28,TRBJ1-2,-,-
TGTGCCAGTAGTCTGACAGGGTATTATGGCTACACCTTC,CASSLTGYYGYTF,TRBV19,TRBJ1-2,-,TRBD1